These 18 T cell receptor beta chains were sequenced from one sample in a study of CD8+ T cells in alopecia areata. cDNA reverse transcribed from extracted RNA served as the sequencing template. Assay used: immunoSEQ multiplex PCR; TCRdb lists only in-frame clones, some missing. This table has 110,000 or so clones, 56% appearing once. As to treatment: oral pan-JAK inhibitor, 5-10 mg twice daily. The material sequenced was CD4+ T cells sorted from blood, taken at week 24, from a patient treated with tofacitinib. The receptors come from a human donor with alopecia areata.

This chain links TRBV30 with TRBJ1-1; D call uncertain. Trimming removed 4 bases at V and 8 bases at J, with 17 bases between. The CDR3 has 13 residues. The germline V gene encodes CDR1 GTSNPN and CDR2 SVGIG (reference sequence). The CDR3 is CAWTPRVGSEAFF. For the CDR3, the DNA is TGTGCCTGGACTCCACGCGTGGGATCAGAAGCTTTCTTT.

The J gene is TRBJ2-3, the V gene TRBV4-2, with 9 nucleotides matching TRBD2. Trimming cost V 3 bases and J 2 bases; bases outside gene matches: 6. Germline CDR1 reads LGHNA; CDR2 reads YNFKEQ. This CDR3 is built from 16 residues. CDR3 sequence reads: CASSQSAGGFTDTQYF. In nucleotides, the CDR3 is TGTGCCAGCAGCCAGTCAGCGGGGGGATTCACAGATACGCAGTATTTT.

V usage is TRBV30 and J usage is TRBJ1-6; 7 positions agree with TRBD1. The ends lost 0 bases at V and 11 bases at J; junction bases unmatched: 7. Germline CDR1 is GTSNPN and CDR2 is SVGIG (reference sequence). This CDR3 comprises 14 residues. CDR3 residues: CAWSVQGVVTPLHF. CDR3 nucleotide sequence: TGTGCCTGGAGTGTCCAGGGGGTAGTGACACCCCTCCACTTT.

This chain links TRBV11-3 with TRBJ2-6; D uncertain. The CDR3 runs 14 residues. Per germline, CDR1 SGHNT and CDR2 YENEEA. Trimming left V 1 base short and J 4 bases short, with 5 bases between. In nucleotides, the CDR3 is TGTGCCAGCAGCTTAGCAGACGGGGCCAACGTCCTGACTTTC. Residues: CASSLADGANVLTF.

Many counts were recorded for this clone. The V and J genes are TRBV7-9 and TRBJ1-1; 7 bases are shared with TRBD1. Germline CDR1 is SEHNR and CDR2 is FQNEAQ (reference sequence). V lost 5 bases and J lost 0; bases outside the gene matches: 9. The CDR3 runs to 16 residues. This CDR3 is CASSPDREWVNTEAFF. Here the CDR3 DNA reads TGTGCCAGCAGCCCAGACAGGGAATGGGTGAACACTGAAGCTTTCTTT.

This sequence joins TRBV4-2 and TRBJ2-7, with a possible D match to TRBD1 (5 bases). CDR3 length: 15 amino acids. Per germline, CDR1 LGHNA and CDR2 YNFKEQ. V shed 0 bases and J shed 3 bases, with 12 bases lying between them. The CDR3 spells CASSQDPGMVYEQYF. The CDR3 bases are TGTGCCAGCAGCCAAGATCCAGGGATGGTCTACGAGCAGTACTTC.

The V gene is TRBV19, the J gene TRBJ2-3; possibly TRBD1 or TRBD2 for D (5 bases each). V was clipped by 4 bases and J by 11 bases, with 22 bases between them. The CDR3 spans 15 residues. CDR1 is LNHDA, CDR2 SQIVND, per germline (reference sequence). CDR3 nucleotide sequence: TGTGCCAGTAGTACCACCGGGACCACCTCAGGAGGGCAGTATTTT. Its translation: CASSTTGTTSGGQYF.

Ten or more counts support this clone. V is TRBV5-6 and J is TRBJ2-3, with 8 bases fitting TRBD2. V was clipped by 7 bases and J by 3 bases; unmatched bases: 1. Germline V gives CDR1 SGHDT, CDR2 YYEEEE. This CDR3 has 12 residues. The CDR3 sequence is CASGTRTDTQYF. The CDR3 DNA follows: TGTGCCAGCGGGACTAGGACAGATACGCAGTATTTT.

There are a few counts of this clone. The chain combines TRBV15 with TRBJ1-6; D is unclear. Trimming took off 0 bases at V and 9 bases at J, with 6 bases between the two ends. The CDR3 contains 13 residues. Germline values: CDR1 LNHNV, CDR2 YYDKDF (reference sequence). CDR3 nucleotide sequence: TGTGCCACCAGCAGAGATCCGGGTTCACCCCTCCACTTT. Protein sequence: CATSRDPGSPLHF.

This chain joins TRBV6-6 and TRBJ2-7, with D maybe TRBD1 (5 bases). From germline, CDR1 is MNHNY and CDR2 SVGAGI (reference sequence). V was pared by 8 bases and J by 7 bases, with 21 bases between. The CDR3 loop spans 14 amino acids. The CDR3 DNA is TGTGCCAGCGGCCAGACAGACGTTCTCGGGGAGCAGTACTTC. Its protein is CASGQTDVLGEQYF.

The chain has TRBV5-1 and TRBJ1-1; 11 bases are shared with TRBD1. Germline V gene sequence: CDR1 SGHRS, CDR2 YFSETQ. V was pared by 5 bases and J by 5 bases, with 5 bases of the junction left unmatched. The CDR3 loop spans 14 amino acids. The CDR3 nucleotides read TGCGCCAGCAGTTCCGGACAGGGGGCGACTGAAGCTTTCTTT. This gives the protein CASSSGQGATEAFF.

Comments on this clone: The junction departs from the called germline gene at one end, perhaps through a read error. The V and J genes are TRBV5-1 and TRBJ1-6; D ambiguous. The CDR3 contains 13 residues. Germline V CDR1 and CDR2: SGHRS, YFSETQ. CDR3 DNA sequence: TGCACCAGCAGCTCAGGACCAGATTCACCCCTCCACTTT. Translated: CTSSSGPDSPLHF.

The chain uses TRBV29-1 and TRBJ2-7, with 7 bases aligning to TRBD1. The junction had 15 bases not matched to a gene; V was cut back by 7 bases and J by 6 bases. The CDR3 loop spans 14 amino acids. Germline V lookup: CDR1 SQVTM, CDR2 ANQGSEA. The CDR3 DNA is TGCAGCGCTAGAGTGGGACAGACTACGGGCGAGCAGTACTTC. It translates to CSARVGQTTGEQYF.

This chain uses TRBV9 with TRBJ2-5; weak D call: TRBD2 (5 bases). The CDR3 spans 15 residues. Germline V gene lookup returns CDR1 SGDLS and CDR2 YYNGEE. V lost 0 bases and J 3 bases, leaving 12 bases between the germline ends. This chain's CDR3 is CASSVDATNEETQYF. CDR3 bases: TGTGCCAGCAGCGTAGACGCGACTAACGAAGAGACCCAGTACTTC.

This clone appeared a few times. The chain has TRBV6-5 and TRBJ1-2; the D gene is possibly TRBD1 (6 bases). CDR3 length equals 15 residues. CDR1 MNHEY and CDR2 SVGAGI come from the germline V gene. V shed 4 bases and J shed 7 bases, with 19 bases lying between them. The DNA for the CDR3 is TGTGCCAGCAGTTCCCGCCAGGGGCCTGGGGGTGGCTACACCTTC. It yields the protein CASSSRQGPGGGYTF.

V gene TRBV7-9 combines with J gene TRBJ1-1; TRBD1 aligns across 12 bases. Germline assignment: CDR1 SEHNR and CDR2 FQNEAQ (reference sequence). V was clipped by 3 bases and J by 8 bases; unmatched bases: 10. The CDR3 length is 16 residues. The CDR3 bases are TGTGCCAGCAGCTTCCCGGGACAGGGGGCGTTCCCAGAAGCTTTCTTT. Its protein product is CASSFPGQGAFPEAFF.

The chain recombines TRBV7-2 with TRBJ2-7; D possibly corresponds to TRBD2 (5 bases). This CDR3 is 15 amino acids long. Trimming cost V 1 base and J 0 bases, with 10 bases left between them. Germline V gene data show CDR1 as SGHTA and CDR2 as FQGNSA. The CDR3 loop reads CASSLVTGISYEQYF. CDR3 nucleotide sequence: TGTGCCAGCAGCTTAGTTACGGGGATCTCCTACGAGCAGTACTTC.

The table lists this clone with a few counts. The chain carries TRBV9 and TRBJ1-2; no reliable D call. This CDR3 comprises 16 residues. Germline CDR1 reads SGDLS; CDR2 reads YYNGEE. The V and J ends lost 0 bases and 0 bases respectively, with 12 bases between them. The CDR3 sequence: CASSVDLFGANYGYTF. CDR3 nucleotides: TGTGCCAGCAGCGTAGATCTCTTTGGAGCTAACTATGGCTACACCTTC.